This T cell receptor (beta chain) was found in a study of cytomegalovirus exposure and HLA in healthy donors. The study ran its PCR with 60 Vbeta and 13 Jbeta primers. Sequenced by immunoSEQ multiplex PCR; TCRdb stores in-frame clones only, minus some. The data contain under 150,000 clones, around 81% of them singletons. CDR1 is LNHNV, CDR2 YYDKDF, per germline (reference sequence). V lost 9 bases, J lost 2 bases, and 18 bases lay in between. The CDR3 sequence is 15 residues long. Worth noting for this clone: Its target is unknown.

Study-level findings and limits: A prior analysis recorded that most TCR beta V segments were productive about 90% or about 30% of the time.

This sequence originates from a male donor in good health and CMV-seronegative. Input material: PBMCs. The chain carries TRBV15 and TRBJ2-3; perhaps TRBD1 as D (6 bases). The CDR3 reads CATNQYRESTDTQYF. The CDR3 DNA reads TGTGCCACTAACCAATACAGGGAATCCACAGATACGCAGTATTTT.